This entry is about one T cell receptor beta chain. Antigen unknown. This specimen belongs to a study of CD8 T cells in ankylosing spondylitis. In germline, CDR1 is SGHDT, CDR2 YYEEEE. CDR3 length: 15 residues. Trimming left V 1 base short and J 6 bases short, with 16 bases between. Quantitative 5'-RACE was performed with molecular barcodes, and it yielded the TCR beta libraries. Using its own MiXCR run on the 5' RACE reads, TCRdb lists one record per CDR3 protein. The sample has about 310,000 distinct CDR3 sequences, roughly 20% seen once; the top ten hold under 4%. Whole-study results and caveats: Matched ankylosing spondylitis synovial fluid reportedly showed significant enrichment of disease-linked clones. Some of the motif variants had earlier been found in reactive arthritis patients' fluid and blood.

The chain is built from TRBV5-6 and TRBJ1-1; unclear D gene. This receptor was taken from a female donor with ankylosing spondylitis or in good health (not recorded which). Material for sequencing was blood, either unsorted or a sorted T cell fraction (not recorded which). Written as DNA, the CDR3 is TGTGCCAGCAGCTTGTGGGCCGAGATGTACGCTGAAGCTTTCTTT. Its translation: CASSLWAEMYAEAFF. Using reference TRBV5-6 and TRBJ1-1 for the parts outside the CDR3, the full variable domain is DAGVTQSPTHLIKTRGQQVTLRCSPKSGHDTVSWYQQALGQGPQFIFQYYEEEERQRGNFPDRFSGHQFPNYSSELNVNALLLGDSALYLCASSLWAEMYAEAFFGQGTRLTVV.